Below are 9 T cell receptor beta chains sequenced from a single sample in a study of patients and donors after allogeneic stem cell transplantation. TCRdb called the RT-PCR reads again in MiXCR, with one record for every CDR3 protein. The sample includes about a million distinct CDR3 sequences, approximately 18% of them seen just once. Sequenced sample: blood, either unsorted or a sorted T cell fraction (not recorded which). These TCRs come from a human donor who was either an allogeneic HSCT recipient or a stem cell or donor lymphocyte infusion donor (not recorded which). It is not recorded whose cells these are; they may come from a transplant donor.

Note on this clonotype: The DNA is omitted, as the CDR3 cannot be located on it reliably, and the CDR3 follows TCRdb's listing. This chain connects TRBV5-1 to TRBJ1-2. The CDR3 extends over 11 residues, inclusive of both ends. Germline V gene sequence: CDR1 SGHRS, CDR2 YFSETQ. The CDR3 reads CASFGEGGYTF.

The chain links TRBV5-1 to TRBJ1-1; D is undetermined. V shed 0 bases and J shed 1 base, with 13 bases lying between them. The CDR3 has 16 residues. Germline CDR1 reads SGHRS; CDR2 reads YFSETQ. CDR3 nucleotides: TGCGCCAGCAGCTTGGCCGGCAGGAGGTCGAACACTGAAGCTTTCTTT. This codes for CASSLAGRRSNTEAFF.

Only a few counts were recorded for this clonotype. The CDR3 DNA reads TGTGCCAGCAGCTTAGTCCGACGGATGAACACTGAAGCTTTCTTT. Amino acid sequence: CASSLVRRMNTEAFF. The gene calls are TRBV7-3 and TRBJ1-1; no firm D call. V was cut by 2 bases and J by 0 bases, with 10 bases left in between. The CDR3 spans 15 residues. CDR1 is SGHTA, CDR2 FQGTGA, per germline.

This clonotype was counted ten times or more. This chain uses TRBV25-1 with TRBJ2-4; 8 positions match TRBD1. This CDR3 has 13 residues. V lost 6 bases to trimming and J lost 7 bases; unmatched junction nucleotides: 5. Germline V gives CDR1 MGHDK, CDR2 SYGVNS. Here the CDR3 reads CASSNTGGNIQYF. In DNA form, the CDR3 reads TGTGCCAGCAGCAATACAGGGGGGAACATTCAGTACTTC.

This clonotype turned up a few times. The rearrangement uses TRBV20-1 and TRBJ2-4, with D tentatively TRBD2 (6 bases). V shed 6 bases and J shed 0 bases, with 15 bases lying between them. The CDR3 is 15 residues long. Germline V lookup: CDR1 DFQATT, CDR2 SNEGSKA (reference sequence). This chain's CDR3 is CSASRDSLAKNIQYF. The CDR3 coding sequence is TGCAGTGCCAGCAGGGACTCCCTAGCCAAAAACATTCAGTACTTC.

A few counts support this clonotype. This chain joins TRBV12-3 or TRBV12-4 and TRBJ2-1; tentative D call: TRBD1 (6 bases). V was pared by 6 bases and J by 6 bases, with 12 bases between. The CDR3 has 13 residues. In DNA form, the CDR3 reads TGTGCCAGCAGGGCTACAGGGCCCAATGAGCAGTTCTTC. Its translation is CASRATGPNEQFF.

This clonotype was detected many times. The chain combines TRBV20-1 with TRBJ2-7; D is ambiguous. V dropped 5 bases and J dropped 5 bases, with 16 bases sitting between them. The length of the CDR3 is 13 residues. Germline V gene lookup returns CDR1 DFQATT and CDR2 SNEGSKA (reference sequence). The CDR3 region is CSAADQNRNEQYF. As DNA, the CDR3 is TGCAGTGCTGCGGACCAGAATCGGAACGAGCAGTACTTC.

CDR3 in amino acids: CAGGAGELFF. The CDR3 coding sequence is TGTGCCGGAGGGGCCGGGGAGCTGTTTTTT. The chain joins TRBV30 to TRBJ2-2; D perhaps matches TRBD2 (6 bases). The CDR3 length is 10 residues. Germline CDR1 and CDR2: GTSNPN and SVGIG (reference sequence). V was cut by 8 bases and J by 6 bases, with 7 bases left in between.

This clonotype was detected a few times. V usage is TRBV29-1 and J usage is TRBJ2-7; no clear D gene. CDR3 length: 12 amino acids. Germline V gives CDR1 SQVTM, CDR2 ANQGSEA. The V and J ends lost 4 bases and 2 bases respectively, with 9 bases between them. The CDR3 DNA is TGCAGCGTTGCGTCCAGAGCCTACGAGCAGTACTTC. Translated: CSVASRAYEQYF.